These 28 T cell receptor beta chains were all obtained from the same sample, sequenced in a study of blood T cell repertoires in COVID-19. TCRdb's copy holds only in-frame clones and misses some; the assay was immunoSEQ multiplex PCR. Of roughly 200,000 clones in the sample, roughly four fifths were seen once. Material for sequencing was peripheral blood. The receptors originated from a man aged 45 to 65 who had recovered from COVID-19.

The rearrangement joins TRBV27 to TRBJ2-5; TRBD1 matches 9 bases. The V and J ends lost 6 bases and 3 bases, in that order; junction bases with no gene match: 8. Per germline, CDR1 MNHEY and CDR2 SMNVEV (reference sequence). This CDR3 is 15 amino acids long. The CDR3 is CASSKTGGWEETQYF. CDR3 coding DNA: TGTGCCAGCAGCAAAACAGGGGGCTGGGAAGAGACCCAGTACTTC.

The chain recombines TRBV7-8 with TRBJ2-1, with TRBD2 matching 9 bases. This CDR3 comprises 13 residues. V lost 4 bases, J lost 9 bases, and 4 bases stayed unmatched. CDR1 is SGHVS and CDR2 is FQNEAQ in the germline V gene. The DNA for the CDR3 is TGTGCCAGCAGCTGGGATAGCGGGAGTGAGCAGTTCTTC. Amino acid sequence: CASSWDSGSEQFF.

A single count supports this clone. The chain joins TRBV18 to TRBJ2-7; 15 bases match TRBD2. Germline trimming cut 3 bases from V and 5 bases from J; bases unmatched to any gene: 2. Germline V CDR1 and CDR2: KGHSH, LQKENI. The CDR3 sequence is 15 residues long. The CDR3 sequence is CASSPGTSGRNEQYF. Written as DNA, the CDR3 is TGTGCCAGCTCACCCGGGACTAGCGGGAGGAACGAGCAGTACTTC.

This sequence joins TRBV7-2 and TRBJ2-1; TRBD2 matches 9 bases. With V trimmed by 0 bases and J by 4 bases, 10 bases remained unmatched. The CDR3 has 18 residues. Germline values: CDR1 SGHTA, CDR2 FQGNSA. In DNA form, the CDR3 reads TGTGCCAGCAGCTTAGCGGCGGGAGGGAGGGCCGTTTACAATGAGCAGTTCTTC. This gives the protein CASSLAAGGRAVYNEQFF.

This chain links TRBV10-3 with TRBJ2-2, with D tentatively TRBD2 (5 bases). V was shortened by 7 bases and J by 4 bases, with 13 bases between the two germline ends. Germline V gene sequence: CDR1 ENHRY, CDR2 SYGVKD. The CDR3 spans 14 residues. CDR3 loop: CAINPDAGTGELFF. The DNA of the CDR3 is TGTGCCATCAACCCAGATGCGGGCACCGGGGAGCTGTTTTTT.

V gene TRBV11-2 combines with J gene TRBJ2-1, with 8 bases matching TRBD1. V shed 4 bases, J shed 4 bases, and the junction held 6 bases outside the gene matches. Germline V lookup: CDR1 SGHAT, CDR2 FQNNGV. This CDR3 comprises 15 residues. CDR3 nucleotide sequence: TGTGCCAGCAGCTCCGACAGGGGCCCATACAATGAGCAGTTCTTC. This sequence encodes CASSSDRGPYNEQFF.

The chain is built from TRBV6-6 and TRBJ1-5; D possibly corresponds to TRBD1 (6 bases). The CDR3 consists of 15 residues. V dropped 0 bases and J dropped 3 bases, with 9 bases sitting between them. Germline CDR1 and CDR2: MNHNY and SVGAGI (reference sequence). Here the CDR3 reads CASSYSGDNNQPQHF. CDR3 in DNA: TGTGCCAGCAGTTACTCTGGGGACAACAATCAGCCCCAGCATTTT.

CDR3 residues: CASSLGPTPNRGYTF. The DNA for the CDR3 is TGTGCCAGCAGCTTGGGTCCGACCCCCAACAGGGGCTACACCTTC. The V call is TRBV5-6, the J call TRBJ1-2; D is possibly TRBD1 (5 bases). V was shortened by 0 bases and J by 8 bases, with 17 bases between the two germline ends. Germline V gene data show CDR1 as SGHDT and CDR2 as YYEEEE. The CDR3 is 15 residues long.

The rearrangement links TRBV6-5 to TRBJ1-4, with 7 bases that match TRBD1. Germline V lookup: CDR1 MNHEY, CDR2 SVGAGI. CDR3 size: 14 residues. V lost 6 bases and J lost 4; bases outside the gene matches: 5. The CDR3 sequence is CASSRTGLNEKLFF. The CDR3 DNA sequence: TGTGCCAGCAGCCGGACAGGCCTTAATGAAAAACTGTTTTTT.

The chain is built from TRBV29-1 and TRBJ2-3; tentatively, D is TRBD2 (5 bases). This CDR3 spans 17 amino acids. V lost 1 base and J lost 0, with 17 bases in between. Germline CDR1 SQVTM, CDR2 ANQGSEA. The CDR3 nucleotides are TGCAGCGTTGAAGCTAGGCCGGGGTACACTAGCACAGATACGCAGTATTTT. This encodes CSVEARPGYTSTDTQYF.

V usage is TRBV2 and J usage is TRBJ2-3, with 12 bases matching TRBD2. V lost 6 bases, J lost 7 bases, and 23 bases stayed unmatched. This CDR3 is built from 20 residues. CDR1 and CDR2 from the germline V gene are SNHLY and FYNNEI. CDR3 sequence (DNA): TGTGCCAGCAGGTCGTTCAGGGGACTAGCGGGTAACCCGAGGGGCCATACGCAGTATTTT. Translated, it gives CASRSFRGLAGNPRGHTQYF.

V usage is TRBV19 and J usage is TRBJ2-2; D unclear. The V end lost 5 bases, the J end lost 6 bases, and 7 bases lay between the germline ends. Germline assignment: CDR1 LNHDA and CDR2 SQIVND (reference sequence). The CDR3 is made up of 12 amino acids. CDR3 in amino acids: CASSPFPGELFF. Written as DNA, the CDR3 is TGTGCCAGTAGTCCTTTTCCCGGGGAGCTGTTTTTT.

The sample holds a few counts of this clone. The chain has TRBV11-3 and TRBJ2-1, with 8 bases lining up with TRBD2. With V trimmed by 2 bases and J by 6 bases, 3 bases remained unmatched. Germline V CDR1 and CDR2: SGHNT, YENEEA. This CDR3 region has 14 residues. The CDR3 DNA reads as TGTGCCAGCAGCTTATACGGGAGGGCCAATGAGCAGTTCTTC. Translation: CASSLYGRANEQFF.

The rearrangement links TRBV3-1 (or the pseudogene TRBV3-2) to TRBJ1-4; D possibly corresponds to TRBD1 (5 bases). The V end was cut by 4 bases, the J end by 7 bases, with 19 bases between. The CDR3 spans 16 residues. CDR1 and CDR2 from the germline V gene are LGHDT and YNNKEL (reference sequence). The CDR3 protein is CASSPRGGIGVEKLFF. The CDR3 DNA reads TGTGCCAGCAGCCCCCGGGGGGGGATCGGGGTTGAAAAACTGTTTTTT.

The CDR3 sequence: CASSADGSHGYTF. The CDR3 nucleotides are TGTGCCAGCAGCGCCGACGGGAGCCATGGCTACACCTTC. J is TRBJ1-2 and V is TRBV7-3; no clear D gene. V lost 5 bases, J lost 6 bases, and 13 bases lay in between. CDR3 length equals 13 residues. From germline, CDR1 is SGHTA and CDR2 FQGTGA.

The CDR3 spells CATKGAGYEQYF. The CDR3 coding sequence is TGTGCCACTAAGGGGGCCGGCTACGAGCAGTACTTC. V gene TRBV19 combines with J gene TRBJ2-7; 7 bases fit TRBD1. This CDR3 is built from 12 residues. V lost 10 bases and J lost 3; bases outside the gene matches: 6. The germline V gene encodes CDR1 LNHDA and CDR2 SQIVND (reference sequence).

The chain recombines TRBV7-8 with TRBJ2-3; 13 bases map to TRBD2. V lost 5 bases to trimming and J lost 0 bases; unmatched junction nucleotides: 14. This CDR3 has 20 amino acids. CDR1 is SGHVS, CDR2 FQNEAQ, per germline. CDR3 coding DNA: TGTGCCAGCAGCACAAGGACTAGCGGGAGTGGGGAAGGGAGCACAGATACGCAGTATTTT. This translates into CASSTRTSGSGEGSTDTQYF.

This chain uses TRBV2 with TRBJ1-4; 9 nucleotides match TRBD1. The germline V gene has CDR1 SNHLY and CDR2 FYNNEI. The CDR3 contains 14 residues. Trimming took 8 bases from V and 8 from J; bases not matched to a gene: 9. The CDR3 DNA reads as TGTGCCAGCCGGGACAGGGCTGGTCGAGAAAAACTGTTTTTT. Amino acids: CASRDRAGREKLFF.

CDR3 DNA: TGTGCCAGCAGTTGGGACAGGTCCGCCTACGAGCAGTACTTC. It specifies CASSWDRSAYEQYF. V gene TRBV28 combines with J gene TRBJ2-7; 8 bases agree with TRBD1. J lost 2 bases, V lost 4 bases, and 4 bases had no gene match. Germline values: CDR1 MDHEN, CDR2 SYDVKM. CDR3 length equals 14 residues.

The V call is TRBV6-2 or TRBV6-3, the J call TRBJ2-2; TRBD1 matches at 7 bases. V shed 2 bases, J shed 4 bases, and the junction held 4 bases outside the gene matches. Germline V CDR1 and CDR2: MNHEY, SVGEGT. This CDR3 comprises 15 residues. The CDR3 protein is CASSYVAGGTGELFF. The CDR3 coding sequence is TGTGCCAGCAGTTACGTAGCAGGGGGCACCGGGGAGCTGTTTTTT.

The chain has TRBV10-2 and TRBJ2-7; D call uncertain. Germline CDR1 WSHSY, CDR2 SAAADI. Trimming took 3 bases from V and 1 from J, leaving 13 bases between them. The CDR3 is made up of 15 amino acids. CDR3: CASSDRGSNSYEQYF. The CDR3 region has the DNA TGCGCCAGCAGTGACCGCGGATCAAATTCCTACGAGCAGTACTTC.

This chain connects TRBV11-2 to TRBJ2-3, with 11 bases identical to TRBD2. The V segment lost 4 bases and the J segment 9 bases; nucleotides outside the gene matches: 9. Germline CDR1 SGHAT, CDR2 FQNNGV. The CDR3 covers 15 residues. CDR3 region: CASSSSLGLAETQYF. DNA for the CDR3: TGTGCCAGCAGCTCAAGCCTGGGACTAGCGGAAACGCAGTATTTT. Using reference TRBV11-2 and TRBJ2-3 for the parts outside the CDR3, the full variable domain is EAGVAQSPRYKIIEKRQSVAFWCNPISGHATLYWYQQILGQGPKLLIQFQNNGVVDDSQLPKDRFSAERLKGVDSTLKIQPAKLEDSAVYLCASSSSLGLAETQYFGPGTRLTVL.

DNA of the CDR3: TGTGCCAGCACCCCAGCGGGAGGGCATAATGAGCAGTTCTTC. Protein sequence: CASTPAGGHNEQFF. The chain employs TRBV28 and TRBJ2-1; 10 positions agree with TRBD2. CDR1 is MDHEN, CDR2 SYDVKM, per germline. This CDR3 is 14 amino acids long. The V segment lost 7 bases and the J segment 7 bases; nucleotides outside the gene matches: 7.

This rearrangement joins TRBV2 to TRBJ2-7; D gene ambiguous. The germline V gene encodes CDR1 SNHLY and CDR2 FYNNEI. This CDR3 region has 11 residues. Trimming left V 6 bases short and J 3 bases short, with 6 bases between. The chain's CDR3 is CASSQDYEQYF. The CDR3 DNA is TGTGCCAGCAGCCAGGACTACGAGCAGTACTTC.

A word on this clone: Relative to the germline gene, one junction end is altered; a read error may explain this. The chain has TRBV6-5 and TRBJ1-1, with 10 nucleotides matching TRBD1. Germline V gives CDR1 MNHEY, CDR2 SVGAGI. The CDR3 contains 15 residues. The CDR3 DNA is TGTGCCAGCAGTGACTCCGACAGGGGGCGGGCTGAAGCTTTCTTT. Amino acids: CASSDSDRGRAEAFF.

This clone was recorded once. The V gene is TRBV25-1, the J gene TRBJ1-2, with 7 bases that match TRBD1. The CDR3 sequence is 15 residues long. Trimming removed 8 bases from V and 6 bases from J; junction bases left unmatched: 15. Germline CDR1 and CDR2: MGHDK and SYGVNS. This chain's CDR3 is CASEDHRGDDNGYTF. CDR3 DNA sequence: TGTGCCAGCGAGGATCACAGGGGAGACGATAATGGCTACACCTTC.

This chain uses TRBV18 with TRBJ2-1; D unclear. This CDR3 spans 13 amino acids. V lost 6 bases to trimming and J lost 0 bases, with 6 bases between them. The germline CDR1 and CDR2 sequences are KGHSH and LQKENI. The DNA of the CDR3 is TGTGCCAGCTCCCGCAGCTCCTACAATGAGCAGTTCTTC. Its translation is CASSRSSYNEQFF.

The chain combines TRBV28 with TRBJ2-3; possibly TRBD2 for D (6 bases). The CDR3 contains 13 residues. Germline CDR1 and CDR2: MDHEN and SYDVKM. Trimming removed 11 bases from V and 0 bases from J, with 12 bases in between. DNA of the CDR3: TGTGCCGGGGGGAGGTCTAGCACAGATACGCAGTATTTT. Its protein is CAGGRSSTDTQYF.